These 8 T cell receptor beta chains were all obtained from the same sample, sequenced in a study of OX40 agonist ivuxolimab in advanced cancers. Library construction relied on the immunoSEQ multiplex PCR assay. TCRdb retrieved this table from immuneACCESS and kept in-frame rearrangements only. Not all clones are present; in checked studies, unresolved V genes account for under half, and no reason is known for the remainder. For this sample there are approximately 66,000 clones; 86% appear just once. Of the sample, about 1.2% is held by the ten largest clones. Here the sequenced sample was CD4+ or CD8+ T cells sorted from blood, taken in a trial of the OX40 agonist ivuxolimab. Receptors originate from an adult with an advanced solid tumor such as melanoma, head and neck, liver or kidney cancer.

The J gene is TRBJ1-2, the V gene TRBV7-9, with a possible D match to TRBD1 (6 bases). The CDR3 is 12 amino acids. Germline CDR1 reads SEHNR; CDR2 reads FQNEAQ (reference sequence). The V gene lost 3 bases and the J gene lost 5 bases, with 7 bases spanning the gap. CDR3 in amino acids: CASSFRGYGYTF. In DNA form, the CDR3 reads TGTGCCAGCAGCTTCAGGGGATATGGCTACACCTTC.

The chain recombines TRBV19 with TRBJ1-4; D is uncertain. With 9 bases removed from V and 0 bases from J, the gap between germline ends came to 14 bases. The CDR3 consists of 15 residues. Germline loops: CDR1 LNHDA, CDR2 SQIVND (reference sequence). In DNA form, the CDR3 reads TGTGCCAGCCAGGATGGGGTTGCAACTAATGAAAAACTGTTTTTT. It yields the protein CASQDGVATNEKLFF.

The chain links TRBV2 to TRBJ1-2; tentatively, D is TRBD1 (5 bases). V dropped 8 bases and J dropped 5 bases, with 9 bases sitting between them. CDR3 length: 11 residues. CDR1 and CDR2 (germline): SNHLY, FYNNEI. The CDR3: CASGGVYGYTF. In DNA form, the CDR3 reads TGTGCCAGCGGGGGGGTATATGGCTACACCTTC.

The gene calls are TRBV5-1 and TRBJ2-7; 10 nucleotides agree with TRBD1. CDR1 is SGHRS and CDR2 is YFSETQ in the germline V gene. This CDR3 is 15 amino acids long. Unmatched junction bases numbered 5, after V lost 3 bases and J lost 2 bases. In DNA, the CDR3 is TGCGCCAGCAGCTCCCCCGGGACAGGGGCCTACGAGCAGTACTTC. Protein product: CASSSPGTGAYEQYF.

This clone has a single count. The chain employs TRBV18 and TRBJ2-7; 9 bases match TRBD1. The CDR3 sequence is 13 residues long. Germline V CDR1 and CDR2: KGHSH, LQKENI. V shed 3 bases and J 7 bases; nucleotides not matched to a gene: 4. This CDR3 reads CASSPGQGREQYF. In DNA, the CDR3 is TGTGCCAGCTCACCGGGACAGGGACGGGAGCAGTACTTC. Complete variable domain (other parts from reference TRBV18 and TRBJ2-7): NAGVMQNPRHLVRRRGQEARLRCSPMKGHSHVYWYRQLPEEGLKFMVYLQKENIIDESGMPKERFSAEFPKEGPSILRIQQVVRGDSAAYFCASSPGQGREQYFGPGTRLTVT.

This chain joins TRBV10-3 and TRBJ1-3; D is uncertain. Per the germline V gene, CDR1 is ENHRY and CDR2 is SYGVKD. Trimming shortened V by 5 bases and J by 7 bases, and 18 bases separated the two germline ends. CDR3 length: 15 residues. CDR3 sequence reads: CAISNPEHGRNTIYF. In nucleotides, the CDR3 is TGTGCCATCAGTAACCCCGAACACGGGAGGAACACCATATATTTT.

The chain is built from TRBV4-1 and TRBJ1-2; TRBD1 aligns across 8 bases. This CDR3 is 16 amino acids long. Looked up from germline, CDR1 is MGHRA and CDR2 is YSYEKL. The trim removed 3 bases at V and 4 bases at J, leaving 10 bases unmatched. The CDR3 loop reads CASSHATAGGFYGYTF. In DNA, the CDR3 is TGCGCCAGCAGCCACGCCACGGCAGGGGGCTTCTATGGCTACACCTTC.

The rearrangement uses TRBV7-2 and TRBJ2-4, with D perhaps matching TRBD1 (5 bases). This CDR3 is 16 amino acids long. Germline values: CDR1 SGHTA, CDR2 FQGNSA. V lost 1 base and J 0 bases, leaving 10 bases between the germline ends. CDR3 amino acids: CASSLGRQLAKNIQYF. In DNA form, the CDR3 reads TGTGCCAGCAGCTTAGGAAGACAGCTAGCCAAAAACATTCAGTACTTC.